The 14 T cell receptor beta chains given below trace back to one sample, sequenced in a study of blood T cell repertoires in COVID-19. Assay used: immunoSEQ multiplex PCR; TCRdb lists only in-frame clones, some missing. The repertoire has 75,000 to 90,000 clones, 75% to 95% of them found once; the top ten carry 1.9%. The specimen was peripheral blood. The receptors derive from a woman between 45 and 60 years old in a cohort sampled during active COVID-19.

This clone was seen more than once but under ten times. The chain couples TRBV6-4 to TRBJ2-3; 8 nucleotides match TRBD2. Germline assignment: CDR1 MRHNA and CDR2 SNTAGT. The V segment lost 4 bases and the J segment 3 bases; nucleotides outside the gene matches: 3. This CDR3 region has 14 residues. CDR3 sequence (DNA): TGTGCCAGCAGTGCGGGGGGGCATACAGATACGCAGTATTTT. Protein: CASSAGGHTDTQYF.

The chain recombines TRBV7-2 with TRBJ2-7; 8 positions agree with TRBD2. The CDR3 is 17 residues long. The V gene end was trimmed by 5 bases and the J gene end by 4 bases; junction bases not matched to a gene: 16. CDR1 SGHTA and CDR2 FQGNSA come from the germline V gene. DNA of the CDR3: TGTGCCAGCAGCCTCCTGGGGGGGATAGCGGGGTTGTACGAGCAGTACTTC. Amino acids: CASSLLGGIAGLYEQYF.

The rearrangement links TRBV3-1 (or the pseudogene TRBV3-2) to TRBJ2-1; D is perhaps TRBD2 (5 bases). V gave up 1 base and J gave up 9 bases, with 13 bases separating them. The germline CDR1 and CDR2 sequences are LGHDT and YNNKEL (reference sequence). The CDR3 covers 14 residues. The CDR3 DNA reads TGTGCCAGCAGCCAAGGCGCCGGGATGGGTGAGCAGTTCTTC. It encodes CASSQGAGMGEQFF.

The V gene is TRBV2, the J gene TRBJ1-2; D remains ambiguous. The CDR3 has 14 residues. Germline CDR1 reads SNHLY; CDR2 reads FYNNEI. Trimming removed 2 bases from V and 7 bases from J, with 14 bases in between. The CDR3 region is CASSESFTLGGYTF. The CDR3 DNA follows: TGTGCCAGCAGTGAAAGTTTTACTCTTGGTGGCTACACCTTC.

This chain connects TRBV14 to TRBJ2-2; 7 nucleotides match TRBD2. CDR3 length equals 15 residues. With 1 base clipped from V and 1 base from J, the junction kept 0 bases outside the gene matches. Germline V lookup: CDR1 SGHDN, CDR2 FVKESK. CDR3 sequence reads: CASSQVAGNTGELFF. In DNA form, the CDR3 reads TGTGCCAGCAGCCAAGTAGCGGGGAACACCGGGGAGCTGTTTTTT.

This clone showed up just a few times. This rearrangement joins TRBV18 to TRBJ1-5; 7 bases match TRBD1. J gave up 0 bases and V 5 bases, and 10 bases lay outside the gene matches. The germline gives CDR1 KGHSH, CDR2 LQKENI. CDR3 length: 17 amino acids. The DNA of the CDR3 is TGTGCCAGCTCAACCGGGACAGACCTATATAGCAATCAGCCCCAGCATTTT. The encoded protein is CASSTGTDLYSNQPQHF. Based on the CDR3 plus reference TRBV18 and TRBJ1-5, the full variable domain is NAGVMQNPRHLVRRRGQEARLRCSPMKGHSHVYWYRQLPEEGLKFMVYLQKENIIDESGMPKERFSAEFPKEGPSILRIQQVVRGDSAAYFCASSTGTDLYSNQPQHFGDGTRLSIL.

The chain combines TRBV2 with TRBJ1-2, with TRBD1 as a possible D gene (6 bases). Germline CDR1 SNHLY, CDR2 FYNNEI. The CDR3 contains 11 residues. The CDR3 DNA follows: TGTGCGTGGGGGGGCGGCTATGGCTACACCTTC. It translates to CAWGGGYGYTF.

This chain connects TRBV18 to TRBJ2-2; 11 bases map to TRBD1. The CDR3 runs 15 residues. From germline, CDR1 is KGHSH and CDR2 LQKENI. V dropped 2 bases and J dropped 6; count of bases not matched to a gene: 2. The CDR3 loop is CASSPGTGGSGELFF. The CDR3, as DNA: TGTGCCAGCTCACCAGGGACAGGGGGGTCCGGGGAGCTGTTTTTT.

The chain joins TRBV5-1 to TRBJ2-7, with D perhaps matching TRBD1 (6 bases). CDR1 SGHRS and CDR2 YFSETQ come from the germline V gene. The CDR3 runs to 14 residues. V was cut by 0 bases and J by 3 bases, with 10 bases left in between. The CDR3 reads CASSLADSNYEQYF. The CDR3 DNA reads TGCGCCAGCAGCTTGGCGGACAGCAACTACGAGCAGTACTTC.

The genes are TRBV3-1 (or the pseudogene TRBV3-2) and TRBJ2-7; TRBD1 is a possible D gene (6 bases). The CDR3 runs 14 residues. Germline V CDR1 and CDR2: LGHDT, YNNKEL (reference sequence). The V end lost 1 base, the J end lost 0 bases, and 7 bases lay between the germline ends. CDR3 DNA: TGTGCCAGCAGCCAAGGGACAGCCTCCTACGAGCAGTACTTC. It specifies CASSQGTASYEQYF.

The chain combines TRBV4-1 with TRBJ2-5; no firm D call. The CDR3 runs 14 residues. Trimming shortened V by 0 bases and J by 5 bases, and 10 bases separated the two germline ends. CDR1 and CDR2 (germline): MGHRA, YSYEKL. Here the CDR3 reads CASSQDPRIETQYF. The CDR3 coding sequence is TGCGCCAGCAGCCAAGATCCCAGGATCGAGACCCAGTACTTC.

This clone came up once. The chain joins TRBV28 to TRBJ1-1; 8 nucleotides match TRBD1. The trim removed 5 bases at V and 2 bases at J, leaving 10 bases unmatched. The CDR3 totals 16 residues. Germline CDR1 is MDHEN and CDR2 is SYDVKM. The CDR3 DNA sequence: TGTGCCAGCAGTCCAGTCGGACAGGGAACAAACACTGAAGCTTTCTTT. Encoded protein: CASSPVGQGTNTEAFF.

This clone was found a few times. The V gene is TRBV5-1, the J gene TRBJ1-4, with TRBD1 as a possible D gene (6 bases). The CDR3 runs 16 residues. Trimming left V 1 base short and J 8 bases short, with 18 bases between. Germline CDR1 is SGHRS and CDR2 is YFSETQ. The CDR3 region is CASSLPTGSAVEKLFF. CDR3 sequence (DNA): TGCGCCAGCAGCTTGCCGACAGGATCAGCCGTCGAAAAACTGTTTTTT. Drawing the rest from reference TRBV5-1 and TRBJ1-4, the complete variable domain is KAGVTQTPRYLIKTRGQQVTLSCSPISGHRSVSWYQQTPGQGLQFLFEYFSETQRNKGNFPGRFSGRQFSNSRSEMNVSTLELGDSALYLCASSLPTGSAVEKLFFGSGTQLSVL.

The chain joins TRBV14 to TRBJ2-3; TRBD2 is a possible D gene (5 bases). The V gene's germline CDR1 is SGHDN and CDR2 FVKESK. The V gene lost 3 bases and the J gene lost 1 base, with 8 bases spanning the gap. The CDR3 is made up of 14 amino acids. This CDR3 reads CASSQERGTDTQYF. The CDR3 DNA follows: TGTGCCAGCAGCCAGGAGAGGGGCACAGATACGCAGTATTTT.